This is a list of T cell receptor beta chains from one sample in a study of blood T cells in healthy people across ages. MiXCR, applied by TCRdb to the 5' RACE reads, yields one record per CDR3 protein. The table records over a million distinct CDR3 sequences, roughly 64% of them present only once. The sequenced sample consisted of blood. These receptor sequences come from a man aged 18 to 29 in good health. The conserved cysteine and the conserved F or W are not part of the CDR3 here. D genes are given only for firm matches. Rows give clone size only sometimes, using once, few, many, or a class for an expanded clone.

d_gene	len	abundance	j_gene	v_gene	CDR3aa
TRBD1	13	few	TRBJ1-2	TRBV6-5	ASSYSEGGGYGYT
.	13	.	TRBJ2-3	TRBV6-2/TRBV6-3	ASSPRNRPTHTQY
.	13	.	TRBJ2-1	TRBV4-2	ASSQDGLGVQEQF
.	14	.	TRBJ2-5	TRBV27	ASSDLFRGAVETQY
.	12	few	.	TRBV29-1	SVDVGPSYNEQY
TRBD1	16	.	TRBJ1-5	TRBV4-1	ASSLTSMGTASNQPQH
.	11	once	.	TRBV12-5	ASGFSSSYEQY
.	12	.	TRBJ2-7	TRBV12-3/TRBV12-4	ASSYAGAPREQY
.	16	.	TRBJ2-6	TRBV21-1	ASSVSEGGVAGANVLT
.	9	.	TRBJ2-1	TRBV20-1	SGKDANEQF
.	10	.	TRBJ1-1	TRBV12-3/TRBV12-4	ASSSQVTEAF
.	11	.	TRBJ1-5	TRBV10-3	AIQESSTQPQH
.	13	few	TRBJ2-7	TRBV20-1	SARDPGSWSYEQY
.	13	.	TRBJ2-1	TRBV19	ASSVGAGAPNEQF
.	13	.	TRBJ2-7	TRBV4-1	ASSQEEGQPYEQY
.	12	.	TRBJ2-7	TRBV25-1	ASAERQKSYEQY
.	14	.	TRBJ2-5	TRBV25-1	ASSDPPDLSLETQY
TRBD1	16	few	TRBJ2-6	TRBV11-1	ASTTSDRSRSGANVLT
.	11	once	TRBJ2-1	TRBV12-5	ASVGETYNEQF